Presented here are 2 T cell receptor beta chains from one specimen sequenced in a study of memory CD4+ T cells and cytomegalovirus serostatus. The sort gate was single viable CD3+CD4+CD8-CD45RO+ cells for memory CD4+ T cells. Some clones are missing from TCRdb's copy, which holds only in-frame ones; the method was immunoSEQ multiplex PCR. The sample lists 55,000 to 65,000 clones; about 81% were seen once. The sample was memory CD4+ T cells from blood. All receptors derive from an adult in good health and CMV-seronegative.

This rearrangement joins TRBV6-4 to TRBJ2-1, with D uncertain. Trimming removed 4 bases from V and 0 bases from J, with 7 bases in between. Looked up from germline, CDR1 is MRHNA and CDR2 is SNTAGT. This CDR3 is built from 14 residues. CDR3 DNA sequence: TGTGCCAGCAGTGCCGGAATCTCCTACAATGAGCAGTTCTTC. Translating gives CASSAGISYNEQFF.

The chain uses TRBV30 and TRBJ2-3; 7 bases are shared with TRBD2. The CDR3 runs to 14 residues. The germline CDR1 and CDR2 sequences are GTSNPN and SVGIG (reference sequence). V shed 2 bases, J shed 2 bases, and the junction held 4 bases outside the gene matches. CDR3 amino acids: CAWSRGLVTDTQYF. DNA of the CDR3: TGTGCCTGGAGTAGAGGACTAGTCACAGATACGCAGTATTTT.